Shown below are 18 T cell receptor beta chains from a single sample sequenced in a study of CD8 T cells in ankylosing spondylitis. Study conclusions and caveats: Several highly homologous variants made up a TCR beta motif, and this motif appeared characteristic of ankylosing spondylitis blood.

These receptors are not linked to any known antigen. From the 5' RACE reads, TCRdb called clonotypes with MiXCR, one entry per CDR3 protein. The sample has approximately 500,000 distinct CDR3 sequences; 9.5% to 15% are singletons. Sequencing input: blood, either unsorted or a sorted T cell fraction (not recorded which). Every receptor here comes from a male donor with ankylosing spondylitis.

This rearrangement joins TRBV10-3 to TRBJ2-2, with 7 bases that match TRBD1. The CDR3 covers 16 residues. The V and J ends lost 5 bases and 2 bases, in that order; junction bases with no gene match: 8. Germline CDR1 and CDR2: ENHRY and SYGVKD. The CDR3 region has the DNA TGTGCCATCAGTCCTACTTCAGGGGGAAACACCGGGGAGCTGTTTTTT. This gives the protein CAISPTSGGNTGELFF.

This clonotype was detected many times. The genes are TRBV7-8 and TRBJ2-5; D is uncertain. The CDR3 runs 13 residues. Per the germline V gene, CDR1 is SGHVS and CDR2 is FQNEAQ. Trimming left V 1 base short and J 1 base short, with 4 bases between. The CDR3 nucleotides read TGTGCCAGCAGCTTAGGGATCCAAGAGACCCAGTACTTC. Its protein product is CASSLGIQETQYF. The full variable domain, with the rest looked up from reference TRBV7-8 and TRBJ2-5, is GAGVSQSPRYKVAKRGQDVALRCDPISGHVSLFWYQQALGQGPEFLTYFQNEAQLDKSGLPSDRFFAERPEGSVSTLKIQRTQQEDSAVYLCASSLGIQETQYFGPGTRLLVL.

The table lists this clonotype with many counts. This chain links TRBV29-1 with TRBJ1-2, with 8 bases identical to TRBD1. Germline CDR1 reads SQVTM; CDR2 reads ANQGSEA. CDR3 length: 13 residues. V was pared by 7 bases and J by 3 bases, with 7 bases of the junction left unmatched. The CDR3 is CSAKDREDYGYTF. In DNA, the CDR3 is TGCAGCGCCAAGGACAGGGAAGACTATGGCTACACCTTC. The entire variable domain, with the rest obtained from reference TRBV29-1 and TRBJ1-2, is as follows: SAVISQKPSRDICQRGTSLTIQCQVDSQVTMMFWYRQQPGQSLTLIATANQGSEATYESGFVIDKFPISRPNLTFSTLTVSNMSPEDSSIYLCSAKDREDYGYTFGSGTRLTVV.

This clonotype was seen repeatedly, ten times or more. The chain has TRBV5-5 and TRBJ2-3; D is uncertain. V was clipped by 4 bases and J by 1 base, with 10 bases between them. The CDR3 length is 14 residues. Germline lookup yields CDR1 SGHKS and CDR2 YYEKEE (reference sequence). The CDR3 here is CASSPPLGTDTQYF. CDR3 DNA: TGTGCCAGCAGCCCGCCTCTAGGCACAGATACGCAGTATTTT. Full variable domain (rest looked up from reference TRBV5-5 and TRBJ2-3): DAGVTQSPTHLIKTRGQQVTLRCSPISGHKSVSWYQQVLGQGPQFIFQYYEKEERGRGNFPDRFSARQFPNYSSELNVNALLLGDSALYLCASSPPLGTDTQYFGPGTRLTVL.

This sequence joins TRBV20-1 and TRBJ2-1; TRBD2 matches at 9 bases. The CDR3 is 15 residues long. Germline loops: CDR1 DFQATT, CDR2 SNEGSKA (reference sequence). V lost 5 bases to trimming and J lost 9 bases; unmatched junction nucleotides: 14. The CDR3 DNA follows: TGCAGTGCTGGTACTAGCGGGCGGGCGATTTTTGAGCAGTTCTTC. Protein sequence: CSAGTSGRAIFEQFF.

This clonotype occurred a few times. J is TRBJ2-5 and V is TRBV5-1; D is undetermined. The CDR3 spans 14 residues. The V end lost 5 bases, the J end lost 4 bases, and 15 bases lay between the germline ends. Germline CDR1 SGHRS, CDR2 YFSETQ. Written as DNA, the CDR3 is TGCGCCAGCAGGGAAGGATTCCTCGGAGAGACCCAGTACTTC. Translating gives CASREGFLGETQYF.

This clonotype was detected a few times. The chain links TRBV5-1 to TRBJ1-1; 7 nucleotides agree with TRBD1. The CDR3 loop spans 14 amino acids. Germline CDR1 reads SGHRS; CDR2 reads YFSETQ. V lost 6 bases and J lost 4; bases outside the gene matches: 9. CDR3 sequence: CASTIGAGGTEAFF. For the CDR3, the DNA is TGCGCCAGCACCATCGGGGCAGGGGGCACTGAAGCTTTCTTT.

The table lists this clonotype with a few counts. The V call is TRBV9, the J call TRBJ1-2; D gene uncertain. V dropped 4 bases and J dropped 0 bases, with 16 bases sitting between them. Germline CDR1 is SGDLS and CDR2 is YYNGEE. The CDR3 covers 16 residues. The CDR3 nucleotides are TGTGCCAGCAGCCTTAACGGGCAGCTGTCTAACTATGGCTACACCTTC. Translating gives CASSLNGQLSNYGYTF.

This clonotype was observed a handful of times. V and J are TRBV20-1 and TRBJ2-3, with 7 bases matching TRBD1. Germline V CDR1 and CDR2: DFQATT, SNEGSKA (reference sequence). There are 17 residues in the CDR3. V shed 1 base and J 1 base; nucleotides not matched to a gene: 11. This CDR3 reads CSARGGWTGPGTDTQYF. The CDR3 DNA reads TGCAGTGCTAGAGGGGGTTGGACAGGCCCGGGCACAGATACGCAGTATTTT.

Worth noting for this clonotype: Because it lacks the conserved phenylalanine or tryptophan at the end, this CDR3 is likely a read error. CDR3 in DNA: TGTGCCATCAGTGAAAGGAGACAGGGGGACTCCTACGAGCAGTACTCC. Translated: CAISERRQGDSYEQYS. V gene TRBV10-3 combines with J gene TRBJ2-7; 9 positions agree with TRBD1. CDR3 length equals 16 residues. V lost 3 bases to trimming and J lost 0 bases; unmatched junction nucleotides: 6. Looked up from germline, CDR1 is ENHRY and CDR2 is SYGVKD.

V usage is TRBV5-1 and J usage is TRBJ1-2; D not certain. V was trimmed by 1 base and J by 4 bases, leaving 11 bases between them. Germline CDR1 SGHRS, CDR2 YFSETQ. This CDR3 has 14 amino acids. CDR3 nucleotide sequence: TGCGCCAGCAGCTTGCAAAACAGAGCCTATGGCTACACCTTC. This gives the protein CASSLQNRAYGYTF.

This clonotype was found a few times. The rearrangement joins TRBV5-1 to TRBJ1-6, with 7 bases that match TRBD1. Germline V gene data show CDR1 as SGHRS and CDR2 as YFSETQ. The CDR3 covers 12 residues. With 4 bases clipped from V and 13 bases from J, the junction kept 5 bases outside the gene matches. The chain's CDR3 is CASSMEGAPLHF. In nucleotides, the CDR3 is TGCGCCAGCAGCATGGAGGGGGCGCCCCTCCACTTT.

The chain employs TRBV5-1 and TRBJ2-1; the D gene is possibly TRBD1 (7 bases). CDR3 length: 16 residues. V was pared by 7 bases and J by 9 bases, with 26 bases between. Germline values: CDR1 SGHRS, CDR2 YFSETQ. The CDR3 nucleotides are TGCGCCAGCTCGACTCAGGGGGGAGGTTTTAAGATTGAGCAGTTCTTC. This translates into CASSTQGGGFKIEQFF.

The chain carries TRBV7-2 and TRBJ1-2; weak D call: TRBD1 (5 bases). Trimming pared 1 base from V and 12 bases from J, leaving 15 bases between. This CDR3 is built from 13 residues. Germline lookup yields CDR1 SGHTA and CDR2 FQGNSA. The CDR3 sequence: CASSLGGAGLNTF. DNA for the CDR3: TGTGCCAGCAGCTTAGGGGGCGCGGGTCTAAACACCTTC.

This clonotype was counted at least ten times. The V gene is TRBV7-9, the J gene TRBJ2-4; TRBD2 agrees at 7 bases. This CDR3 has 14 residues. The V and J ends lost 5 bases and 3 bases, in that order; junction bases with no gene match: 4. The germline gives CDR1 SEHNR, CDR2 FQNEAQ (reference sequence). CDR3 DNA: TGTGCCAGCAGCCCACCGGGGGGCAAAAACATTCAGTACTTC. The encoded protein is CASSPPGGKNIQYF.

The CDR3 sequence is CASSREIRTGELFF. The CDR3 DNA follows: TGTGCCAGCAGCAGGGAGATTCGAACCGGGGAGCTGTTTTTT. The chain recombines TRBV7-2 with TRBJ2-2; a possible D gene is TRBD2 (5 bases). This CDR3 spans 14 amino acids. The V gene lost 5 bases and the J gene lost 5 bases, with 12 bases spanning the gap. Germline V CDR1 and CDR2: SGHTA, FQGNSA.

The chain links TRBV29-1 to TRBJ2-1, with 8 bases fitting TRBD2. Per the germline V gene, CDR1 is SQVTM and CDR2 is ANQGSEA. CDR3 length equals 13 residues. V shed 1 base, J shed 9 bases, and the junction held 5 bases outside the gene matches. The CDR3 here is CSVEGLASREQFF. CDR3 bases: TGCAGCGTTGAAGGACTAGCGTCGCGTGAGCAGTTCTTC.

The V and J genes are TRBV2 and TRBJ1-2, with D possibly being TRBD1 (5 bases). CDR1 SNHLY and CDR2 FYNNEI come from the germline V gene. The CDR3 contains 13 residues. The germline V and J ends were trimmed by 4 bases and 3 bases, with 9 bases remaining between them. CDR3: CASSGGEDYGYTF. The CDR3 DNA sequence: TGTGCCAGCAGTGGGGGGGAAGACTATGGCTACACCTTC.